This TCR beta chain was identified in a study of blood T cell repertoires in COVID-19. CDR3 length: 14 amino acids. Germline V gene sequence: CDR1 SGHVS, CDR2 FQNEAQ. With V trimmed by 3 bases and J by 7 bases, 6 bases remained unmatched. This table comes from immunoSEQ multiplex PCR, and its TCRdb copy is limited to in-frame clones, with some not included. Altogether 300,000 to 350,000 clones are present, approximately 89% being singletons, with the ten largest covering over 9%. Sequencing was performed on PBMCs or T cells enriched from blood (not recorded which). The chain has TRBV7-8 and TRBJ1-2; 9 bases match TRBD1. The sequence was collected from a woman aged 25 to 39 who had recovered from COVID-19. CDR3: CASSFPRDRVGYTF. The CDR3 coding sequence is TGTGCCAGCAGCTTCCCCCGGGACAGGGTTGGCTACACCTTC.